This T cell receptor (beta chain) emerged from a study of CD8 T cell repertoires and HIV-1 epitope variants. Across the whole study: Each of Twenty-five Gag and Nef epitope peptides stimulated a separate culture. An approximately 10-day culture received IL-2, IL-7 and IL-15 on days 3 and 7.

Trimming took 2 bases from V and 0 from J, leaving 8 bases between them. The CDR3 is made up of 14 amino acids. Germline loops: CDR1 SNHLY, CDR2 FYNNEI. Sequencing used immunoSEQ multiplex PCR; TCRdb keeps in-frame clones, though not all of them. The sample shows fewer than 4,500 clones, 65% to 80% of them seen only once. General study results and limits: Of roughly nine antigen-specific beta clonotypes, 5 or 6 appeared to cross-react with escape variants. Only beta chains were identified, marking proliferation to antigen, not function.

About this clone itself: The antigen remains unidentified.

The specimen was cultured CD8+ T cells derived from PBMCs. This chain links TRBV2 with TRBJ2-7; D not resolved. The clonotype comes from a male donor with HIV. CDR3 sequence reads: CASSEYGDSYEQYF. Here the CDR3 DNA reads TGTGCCAGCAGTGAATATGGGGACTCCTACGAGCAGTACTTC.